This TCR beta chain was retrieved from a study of kidney transplant recipient with SARS-CoV-2 infection. CDR3 length: 16 residues. TCRdb independently ran MiXCR on the reads; one entry per CDR3 protein. The data contain under 300,000 distinct CDR3 sequences, around 28% of them seen just once; the ten biggest clones take up less than 8.5%. This clonotype was sampled from a male patient aged 30 to 39 who had COVID-19 and was a kidney transplant recipient. Some T cells may arise from the graft donor. Material: a blood sample, obtained at baseline and on day 111 from a kidney transplant recipient. The chain has TRBV21-1 and TRBJ2-5; no check of the table's D call, TRBD1, against the DNA was made. TRBV21-1 is marked as a pseudogene. The CDR3 coding sequence is TGTGCCAGCAGCAAAGAAGACGACAGGGGAGGCAAGACCCAGTACTTC. Protein: CASSKEDDRGGKTQYF.